This T cell receptor (beta chain) was sequenced during a study of T cells in Graves' hyperthyroidism and ophthalmopathy. Study-wide background: At the time of initial diagnosis and before any treatment, peripheral blood was collected. General observations from the study: The blood repertoire included most of the expanded thyroid clonotypes above 0.001. Model-based prediction identified ophthalmopathy a median about 6 months prior to its onset.

The CDR3 contains 15 residues. The germline V gene has CDR1 MDHEN and CDR2 SYDVKM. The V and J ends lost 7 bases and 8 bases, in that order; junction bases with no gene match: 12. Authors of the study amplified TCR beta CDR3 regions from RNA transcripts. HTBI primers drove first-round RT-PCR of the TCR CDR3. TCRdb passed the multiplex PCR reads through MiXCR, listing each CDR3 protein once. Of roughly 650,000 distinct CDR3 sequences listed, about 16% were seen once; the top ten hold roughly 3.5%. Of note for this clonotype: Its antigen remains unidentified.

Sequencing used blood. This clonotype was obtained from a woman between 40 and 55 years old with Graves' ophthalmopathy. The genes are TRBV28 and TRBJ1-5, with 9 positions matching TRBD1. This chain's CDR3 is CASTLSGDRVKPQHF. CDR3 sequence (DNA): TGTGCCAGCACCCTATCGGGGGACAGGGTGAAGCCCCAGCATTTT. The variable domain in full, with the rest retrieved from reference TRBV28 and TRBJ1-5, is DVKVTQSSRYLVKRTGEKVFLECVQDMDHENMFWYRQDPGLGLRLIYFSYDVKMKEKGDIPEGYSVSREKKERFSLILESASTNQTSMYLCASTLSGDRVKPQHFGDGTRLSIL.